This entry concerns a single TCR beta chain. This may be a read error, as it is one base from a much larger clone. The CDR3 carries no conserved terminal phenylalanine or tryptophan, so it likely arises from a read error. The data derive from a study of CD8+CD57+ T cells in acquired aplastic anemia. TCR beta VDJ and CDR3 profiles were obtained from a genomic DNA template. TCRdb called the reads again in MiXCR, with one record for every CDR3 protein. The sample carries about 160,000 distinct CDR3 sequences, around 48% recorded once. CDR1 ENHRY and CDR2 SYGVKD come from the germline V gene. The CDR3 length is 13 residues. Patients who underwent sequencing had shown CD8+CD57+ cell expansion by flow cytometry.

The chain joins TRBV10-3 to TRBJ1-2; no clear D gene. The sequenced sample consisted of sorted CD4+, CD8+, or CD8+CD57+ T cells (not recorded which) from PBMCs. This TCR derives from a human donor with aplastic anemia. CDR3 protein: CASSLLGIGGYTL. Written as DNA, the CDR3 is TGTGCCAGCAGTTTACTGGGGATAGGGGGCTACACCCTC.